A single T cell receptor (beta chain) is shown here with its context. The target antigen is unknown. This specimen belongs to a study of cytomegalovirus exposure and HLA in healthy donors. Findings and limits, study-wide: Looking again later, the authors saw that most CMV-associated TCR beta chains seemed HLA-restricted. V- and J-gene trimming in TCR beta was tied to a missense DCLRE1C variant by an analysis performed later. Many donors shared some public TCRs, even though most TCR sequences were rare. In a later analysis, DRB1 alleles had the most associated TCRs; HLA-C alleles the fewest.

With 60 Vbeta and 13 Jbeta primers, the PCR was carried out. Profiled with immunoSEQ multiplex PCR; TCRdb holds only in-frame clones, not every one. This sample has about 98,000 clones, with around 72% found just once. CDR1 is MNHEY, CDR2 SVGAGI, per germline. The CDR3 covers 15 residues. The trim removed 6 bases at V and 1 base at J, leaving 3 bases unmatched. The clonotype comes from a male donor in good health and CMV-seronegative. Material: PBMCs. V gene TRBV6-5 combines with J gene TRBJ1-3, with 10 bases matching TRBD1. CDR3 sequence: CASSRTGGSGNTIYF. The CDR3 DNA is TGTGCCAGCAGCAGGACAGGGGGATCTGGAAACACCATATATTTT.